Each of the 16 T cell receptor beta chains below was sequenced from the same sample in a study of a mutant IDH1 vaccine in newly diagnosed glioma. What these receptors recognize is not known. The time point denotes: week 23, last vaccination. Each dose of the vaccine consisted of 300 ug of mutant IDH1 20-mer peptide, with topical imiquimod. This table comes from immunoSEQ multiplex PCR, and its TCRdb copy is limited to in-frame clones, with some not included. Of approximately 70,000 clones listed, approximately 80% are singletons. This material consisted of PBMCs, taken from a glioma patient whose treatment included an IDH1 peptide vaccine. The receptor set was obtained from a man aged 18 to 29 with glioma.

This clone was observed once. The J gene is TRBJ2-3, the V gene TRBV14; TRBD2 is a possible D gene (5 bases). This CDR3 comprises 15 residues. CDR1 and CDR2 from the germline V gene are SGHDN and FVKESK. Trimming shortened V by 1 base and J by 2 bases, and 10 bases separated the two germline ends. In nucleotides, the CDR3 is TGTGCCAGCAGCCAAGCGGGAAGTCTCACAGATACGCAGTATTTT. It encodes CASSQAGSLTDTQYF.

J is TRBJ1-2 and V is TRBV30; TRBD1 aligns across 10 bases. CDR3 length equals 13 residues. V lost 1 base to trimming and J lost 6 bases; unmatched junction nucleotides: 2. Looked up from germline, CDR1 is GTSNPN and CDR2 is SVGIG (reference sequence). The CDR3 sequence is CAWSGQGADGYTF. The CDR3 DNA reads as TGTGCCTGGAGTGGACAGGGGGCGGATGGCTACACCTTC.

In DNA, the CDR3 is TGCGCCAGCAGTCAGACTAGCGGGGTTCGGGATACGCAGTATTTT. Its translation is CASSQTSGVRDTQYF. The V call is TRBV4-1, the J call TRBJ2-3; TRBD2 agrees at 11 bases. Germline loops: CDR1 MGHRA, CDR2 YSYEKL. V lost 6 bases and J lost 6; bases outside the gene matches: 8. This CDR3 spans 15 amino acids.

CDR3 protein: CASSYGGVQETQYF. CDR3 in DNA: TGTGCCAGCAGTTACGGGGGGGTCCAAGAGACCCAGTACTTC. V usage is TRBV6-5 and J usage is TRBJ2-5, with 7 nucleotides matching TRBD2. In germline, CDR1 is MNHEY, CDR2 SVGAGI. V gave up 2 bases and J gave up 1 base; unmatched junction bases: 1. The CDR3 has 14 residues.

The chain uses TRBV19 and TRBJ2-3, with D hard to call. From germline, CDR1 is LNHDA and CDR2 SQIVND (reference sequence). The CDR3 runs to 15 residues. Trimming pared 5 bases from V and 2 bases from J, leaving 14 bases between. The DNA for the CDR3 is TGTGCCAGTAGTGACTTCGTGAGTCCCACAGATACGCAGTATTTT. This gives the protein CASSDFVSPTDTQYF.

The chain has TRBV6-5 and TRBJ1-1; no definite D call. V was pared by 1 base and J by 1 base, with 7 bases between. Germline loops: CDR1 MNHEY, CDR2 SVGAGI. The length of the CDR3 is 14 residues. CDR3 nucleotide sequence: TGTGCCAGCAGTTACTTGCTGGAGAACACTGAAGCTTTCTTT. Translated: CASSYLLENTEAFF.

This clone was observed once. The rearrangement uses TRBV7-9 and TRBJ1-4; D may be TRBD1 (5 bases). Germline-derived CDR1 and CDR2 are SEHNR and FQNEAQ (reference sequence). The CDR3 is 17 residues long. V was cut by 4 bases and J by 4 bases, with 19 bases left in between. This CDR3 is CASSSGQGGDFNEKLFF. Here the CDR3 DNA reads TGTGCCAGCAGCTCCGGACAAGGAGGGGATTTTAATGAAAAACTGTTTTTT.

Regarding this clone: The germline gene is not matched at one end of the junction; a read error may be the cause. This chain uses TRBV5-4 with TRBJ2-5; 7 positions match TRBD2. The germline gives CDR1 SGHNT, CDR2 YYREEE (reference sequence). The CDR3 totals 15 residues. The CDR3 is CASSQDPGGQETQYF. DNA of the CDR3: TGCGCCAGCAGCCAAGATCCGGGGGGACAAGAGACCCAGTACTTC.

This chain connects TRBV5-1 to TRBJ1-1, with a possible D match to TRBD1 (6 bases). This CDR3 is 15 amino acids long. Germline values: CDR1 SGHRS, CDR2 YFSETQ. The V gene lost 4 bases and the J gene lost 3 bases, with 16 bases spanning the gap. This chain's CDR3 is CASSPQGGVDTEAFF. CDR3 sequence (DNA): TGCGCCAGCAGCCCTCAAGGGGGGGTGGACACTGAAGCTTTCTTT.

The V and J genes are TRBV2 and TRBJ1-4; D call uncertain. CDR3 length: 16 amino acids. Trimming took 4 bases from V and 0 from J, leaving 12 bases between them. Germline CDR1 reads SNHLY; CDR2 reads FYNNEI. CDR3 amino acids: CASSGPPGATNEKLFF. The CDR3 DNA sequence: TGTGCCAGCAGTGGCCCCCCGGGAGCAACTAATGAAAAACTGTTTTTT.

This rearrangement joins TRBV4-1 to TRBJ2-5, with D perhaps being TRBD1 or TRBD2 (5 bases each). This CDR3 is built from 15 residues. Germline V gives CDR1 MGHRA, CDR2 YSYEKL. With 0 bases removed from V and 4 bases from J, the gap between germline ends came to 12 bases. As DNA, the CDR3 is TGCGCCAGCAGCCAAGATGCGAGAGGGGTAGAGACCCAGTACTTC. Translation gives CASSQDARGVETQYF.

The chain links TRBV6-1 to TRBJ1-5; no clear D. Trimming removed 3 bases from V and 5 bases from J, with 2 bases in between. Germline V CDR1 and CDR2: MNHNS, SASEGT. The CDR3 contains 11 residues. The CDR3 DNA follows: TGTGCCAGCAGTGATTATCAGCCCCAGCATTTT. Residues: CASSDYQPQHF.

J is TRBJ1-2 and V is TRBV4-1; 10 nucleotides line up with TRBD1. Per the germline V gene, CDR1 is MGHRA and CDR2 is YSYEKL. V lost 1 base to trimming and J lost 2 bases; unmatched junction nucleotides: 10. There are 18 residues in the CDR3. The CDR3 DNA reads TGCGCCAGCAGCCAAGTACCCACCCCGGGACAGGGGAACTATGGCTACACCTTC. Translating gives CASSQVPTPGQGNYGYTF.

The CDR3 loop is CASSRIVGGTYEQYF. CDR3 nucleotides: TGTGCCAGCAGCCGAATCGTAGGCGGAACCTACGAGCAGTACTTC. The chain links TRBV11-2 to TRBJ2-7; D is undetermined. In germline, CDR1 is SGHAT, CDR2 FQNNGV. V was pared by 5 bases and J by 2 bases, with 16 bases between. This CDR3 spans 15 amino acids. Full variable domain (remainder filled in from reference TRBV11-2 and TRBJ2-7): EAGVAQSPRYKIIEKRQSVAFWCNPISGHATLYWYQQILGQGPKLLIQFQNNGVVDDSQLPKDRFSAERLKGVDSTLKIQPAKLEDSAVYLCASSRIVGGTYEQYFGPGTRLTVT.

CDR3 nucleotides: TGTGCCAGCAGGATAGTAGCGGGAGTAGAGGAGACCCAGTACTTC. Amino acid sequence: CASRIVAGVEETQYF. J is TRBJ2-5 and V is TRBV6-1, with 9 bases that match TRBD2. CDR3 length: 15 amino acids. Germline V CDR1 and CDR2: MNHNS, SASEGT. Unmatched junction bases numbered 10, after V lost 6 bases and J lost 5 bases.

The rearrangement joins TRBV7-2 to TRBJ1-5; D is unresolved. This CDR3 comprises 14 residues. The germline V gene has CDR1 SGHTA and CDR2 FQGNSA. V lost 5 bases and J lost 3, with 11 bases in between. CDR3 DNA sequence: TGTGCCAGCAGCCTCGGGCGGACCAATCAGCCCCAGCATTTT. This encodes CASSLGRTNQPQHF.